One and the same sample provided the 2 T cell receptor beta chains below, sequenced in a study of CD8 T cells in ankylosing spondylitis. From the 5' RACE reads, TCRdb called clonotypes with MiXCR, one entry per CDR3 protein. Of 150,000 to 200,000 distinct CDR3 sequences in the sample, around a tenth were seen once. The sequencing input was blood, either unsorted or a sorted T cell fraction (not recorded which). These receptors all come from a male donor with ankylosing spondylitis or in good health (not recorded which).

This rearrangement joins TRBV3-1 to TRBJ1-1; D is uncertain. Germline CDR1 is LGHDT and CDR2 is YNNKEL (reference sequence). This CDR3 is 14 amino acids long. V lost 3 bases to trimming and J lost 4 bases, with 12 bases between them. DNA for the CDR3: TGTGCCAGCAGCCAGACATGGGCGAGCACTGAAGCTTTCTTT. Protein: CASSQTWASTEAFF.

The J gene is TRBJ2-4, the V gene TRBV7-2; D is undetermined. Germline loops: CDR1 SGHTA, CDR2 FQGNSA. Trimming removed 1 base at V and 7 bases at J, with 11 bases between. This CDR3 is built from 14 residues. The CDR3, as DNA: TGTGCCAGCAGCTTAGGGACGGTTGGGAACATTCAGTACTTC. Translation: CASSLGTVGNIQYF.